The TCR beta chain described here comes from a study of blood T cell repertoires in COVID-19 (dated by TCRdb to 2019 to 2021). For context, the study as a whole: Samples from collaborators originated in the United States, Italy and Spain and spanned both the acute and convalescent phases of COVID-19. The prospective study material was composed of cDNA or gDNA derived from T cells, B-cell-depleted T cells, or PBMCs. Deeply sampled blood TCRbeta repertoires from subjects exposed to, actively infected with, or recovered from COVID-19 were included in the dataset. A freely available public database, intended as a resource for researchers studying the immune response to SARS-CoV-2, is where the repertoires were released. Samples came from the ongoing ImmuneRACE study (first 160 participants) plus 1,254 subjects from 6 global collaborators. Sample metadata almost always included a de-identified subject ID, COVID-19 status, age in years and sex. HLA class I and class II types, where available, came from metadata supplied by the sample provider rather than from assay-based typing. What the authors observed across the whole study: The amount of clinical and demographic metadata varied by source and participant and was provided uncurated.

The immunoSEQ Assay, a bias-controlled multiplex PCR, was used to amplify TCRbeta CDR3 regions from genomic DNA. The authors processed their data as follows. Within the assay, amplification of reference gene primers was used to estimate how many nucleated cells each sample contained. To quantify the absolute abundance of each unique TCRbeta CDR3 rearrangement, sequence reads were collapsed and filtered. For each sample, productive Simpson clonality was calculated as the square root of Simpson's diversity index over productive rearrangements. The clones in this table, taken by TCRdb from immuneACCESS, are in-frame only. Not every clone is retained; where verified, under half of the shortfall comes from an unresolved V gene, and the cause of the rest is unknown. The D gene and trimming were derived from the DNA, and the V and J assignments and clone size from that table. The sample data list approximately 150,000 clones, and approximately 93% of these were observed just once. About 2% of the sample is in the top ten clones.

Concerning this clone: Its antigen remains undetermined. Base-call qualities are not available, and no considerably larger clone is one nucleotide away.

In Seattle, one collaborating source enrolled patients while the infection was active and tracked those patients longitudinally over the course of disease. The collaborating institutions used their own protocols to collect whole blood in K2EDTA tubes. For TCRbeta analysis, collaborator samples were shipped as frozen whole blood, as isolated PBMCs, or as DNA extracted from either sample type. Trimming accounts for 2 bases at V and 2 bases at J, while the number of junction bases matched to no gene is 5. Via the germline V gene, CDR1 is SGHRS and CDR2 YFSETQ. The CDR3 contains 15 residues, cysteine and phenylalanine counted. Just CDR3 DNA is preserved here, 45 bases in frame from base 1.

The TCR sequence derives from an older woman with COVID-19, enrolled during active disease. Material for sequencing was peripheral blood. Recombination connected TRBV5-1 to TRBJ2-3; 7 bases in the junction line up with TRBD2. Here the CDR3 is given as CASSFGGGSTDTQYF. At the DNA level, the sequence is TGCGCCAGCAGCTTCGGCGGGGGTTCCACAGATACGCAGTATTTT.